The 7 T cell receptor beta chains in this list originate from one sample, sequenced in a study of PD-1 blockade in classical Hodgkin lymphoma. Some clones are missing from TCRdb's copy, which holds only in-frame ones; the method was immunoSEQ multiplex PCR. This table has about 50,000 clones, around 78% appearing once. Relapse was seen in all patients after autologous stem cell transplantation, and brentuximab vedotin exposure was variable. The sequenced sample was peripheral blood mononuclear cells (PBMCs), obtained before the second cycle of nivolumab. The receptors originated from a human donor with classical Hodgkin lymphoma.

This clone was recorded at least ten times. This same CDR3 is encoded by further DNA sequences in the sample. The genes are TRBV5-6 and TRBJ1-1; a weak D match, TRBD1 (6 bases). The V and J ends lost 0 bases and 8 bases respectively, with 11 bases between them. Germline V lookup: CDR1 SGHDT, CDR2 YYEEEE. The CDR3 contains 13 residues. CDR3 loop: CASSLDRVREAFF. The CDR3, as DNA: TGTGCCAGCAGCTTGGACAGGGTACGCGAAGCTTTCTTT.

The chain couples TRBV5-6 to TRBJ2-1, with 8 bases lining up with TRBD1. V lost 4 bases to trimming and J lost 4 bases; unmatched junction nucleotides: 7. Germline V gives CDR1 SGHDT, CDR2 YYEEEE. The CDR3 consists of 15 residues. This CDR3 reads CASSRRTGFYNEQFF. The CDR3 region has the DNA TGTGCCAGCAGCCGGCGGACAGGGTTTTACAATGAGCAGTTCTTC.

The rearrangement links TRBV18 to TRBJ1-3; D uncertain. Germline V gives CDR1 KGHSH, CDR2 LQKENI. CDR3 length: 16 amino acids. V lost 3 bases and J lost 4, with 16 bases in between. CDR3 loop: CASSPFYPPEGNTIYF. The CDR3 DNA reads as TGTGCCAGCTCACCTTTCTACCCTCCTGAGGGAAACACCATATATTTT.

For the CDR3, the DNA is TGTGCCAGCCGGGGGGAGGCAGCGGAGGAGTTCTTC. Protein: CASRGEAAEEFF. The chain couples TRBV2 to TRBJ2-1; the match to TRBD2 covers 7 bases. Germline lookup yields CDR1 SNHLY and CDR2 FYNNEI. The junction had 12 bases not matched to a gene; V was cut back by 8 bases and J by 14 bases. This CDR3 is 12 amino acids long.

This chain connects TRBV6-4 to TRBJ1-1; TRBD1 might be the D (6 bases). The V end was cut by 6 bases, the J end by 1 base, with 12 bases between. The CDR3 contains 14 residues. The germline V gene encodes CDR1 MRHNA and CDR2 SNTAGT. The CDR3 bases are TGTGCCAGCAGCGCCGGGACAACGAACACTGAAGCTTTCTTT. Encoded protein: CASSAGTTNTEAFF.

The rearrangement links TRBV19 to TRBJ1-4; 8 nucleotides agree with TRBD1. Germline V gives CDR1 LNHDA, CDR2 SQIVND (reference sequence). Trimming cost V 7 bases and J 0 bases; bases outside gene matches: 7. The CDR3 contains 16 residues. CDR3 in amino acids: CASKDRARATNEKLFF. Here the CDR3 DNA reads TGTGCCAGTAAGGACAGGGCGAGGGCAACTAATGAAAAACTGTTTTTT.

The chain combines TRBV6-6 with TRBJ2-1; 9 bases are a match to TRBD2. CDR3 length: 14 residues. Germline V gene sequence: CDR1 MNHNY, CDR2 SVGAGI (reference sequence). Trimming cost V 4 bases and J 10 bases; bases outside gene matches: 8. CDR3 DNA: TGTGCCAGCAGTTGGGGTAGCGGGAGAAGGGAGCAGTTCTTC. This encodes CASSWGSGRREQFF.